Sequencing of this T cell receptor beta chain was carried out in a study of patients and donors after allogeneic stem cell transplantation (TCRdb year 2020). Libraries were made using RT-PCR. The sample was run on a NextSeq 550. Using fastp at Q25 and MiXCR, TCRdb reprocessed the public reads and kept productive beta chains. Entries are consolidated by CDR3 protein sequence, retaining the most common genes and DNA. The sample table records 70,000 or so distinct CDR3 sequences; about a quarter of these occur just once. In total, the top ten clones hold roughly 29% of the sample. From the germline V gene, CDR1 is SQVTM and CDR2 is ANQGSEA. Deletion took 3 bases off V and 3 bases off J, with a span of 5 bases between the germline ends. From the cysteine up to the phenylalanine, the CDR3 has a length of 11 residues. The read is trimmed to its CDR3 DNA, 33 bases read in frame from base 1. About this clonotype: The clone's antigen remains unknown. Per-base quality was not reported, and no clone a single base away is much larger than it.

The sample taken for sequencing was blood, either unsorted or a sorted T cell fraction (not recorded which). The chain couples TRBV29-1 to TRBJ1-2; a confident D gene designation cannot be given. The sequence came from a human donor who was either an allogeneic HSCT recipient or a stem cell or donor lymphocyte infusion donor (not recorded which). It is not recorded whose cells these are; they may come from a transplant donor. CDR3 region: CSVESYYGYTF. At the DNA level, the sequence is TGCAGCGTTGAGTCTTACTATGGCTACACCTTC.